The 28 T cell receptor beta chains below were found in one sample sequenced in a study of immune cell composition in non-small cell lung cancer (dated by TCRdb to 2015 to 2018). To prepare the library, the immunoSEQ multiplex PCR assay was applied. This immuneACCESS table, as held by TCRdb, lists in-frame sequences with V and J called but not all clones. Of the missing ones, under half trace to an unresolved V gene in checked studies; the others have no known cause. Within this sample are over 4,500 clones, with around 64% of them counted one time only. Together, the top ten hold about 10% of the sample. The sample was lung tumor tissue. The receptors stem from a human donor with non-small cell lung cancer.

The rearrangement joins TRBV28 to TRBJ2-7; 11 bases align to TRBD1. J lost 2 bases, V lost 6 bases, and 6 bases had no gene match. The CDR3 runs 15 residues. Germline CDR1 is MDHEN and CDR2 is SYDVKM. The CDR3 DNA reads TGTGCCAGCAGCTCTGGACAGGGGGCTACCTACGAGCAGTACTTC. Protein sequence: CASSSGQGATYEQYF.

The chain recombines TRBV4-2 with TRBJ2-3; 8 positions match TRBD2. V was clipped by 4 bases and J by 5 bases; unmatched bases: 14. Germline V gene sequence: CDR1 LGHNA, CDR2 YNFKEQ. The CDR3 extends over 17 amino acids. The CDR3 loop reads CASSPPQGREAGDTQYF. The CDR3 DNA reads TGTGCCAGCAGCCCGCCCCAGGGGCGGGAGGCGGGAGATACGCAGTATTTT.

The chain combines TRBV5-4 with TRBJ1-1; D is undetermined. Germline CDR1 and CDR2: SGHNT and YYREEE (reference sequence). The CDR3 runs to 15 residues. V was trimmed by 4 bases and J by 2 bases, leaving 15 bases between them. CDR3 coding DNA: TGTGCCAGCAGCCTTGGCGGGCAGGTTAACACTGAAGCTTTCTTT. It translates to CASSLGGQVNTEAFF.

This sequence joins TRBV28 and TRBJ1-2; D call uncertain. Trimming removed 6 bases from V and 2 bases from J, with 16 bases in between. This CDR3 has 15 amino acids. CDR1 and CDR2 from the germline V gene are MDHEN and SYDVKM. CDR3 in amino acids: CASSLTGSENYGYTF. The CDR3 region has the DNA TGTGCCAGCAGCTTGACCGGGAGCGAAAACTATGGCTACACCTTC.

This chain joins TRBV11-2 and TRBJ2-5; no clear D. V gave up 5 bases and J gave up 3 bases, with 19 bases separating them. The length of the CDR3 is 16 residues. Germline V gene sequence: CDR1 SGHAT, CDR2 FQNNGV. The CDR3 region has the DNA TGTGCCAGCAGCGTCTTGGGCGCCTACCCCAAAGAGACCCAGTACTTC. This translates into CASSVLGAYPKETQYF.

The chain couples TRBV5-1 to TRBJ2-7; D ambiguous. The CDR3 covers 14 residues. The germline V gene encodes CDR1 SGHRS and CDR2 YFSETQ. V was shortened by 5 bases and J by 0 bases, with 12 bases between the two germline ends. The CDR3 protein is CASRVRLSSYEQYF. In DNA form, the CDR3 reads TGCGCCAGCAGGGTCCGACTGAGCTCCTACGAGCAGTACTTC.

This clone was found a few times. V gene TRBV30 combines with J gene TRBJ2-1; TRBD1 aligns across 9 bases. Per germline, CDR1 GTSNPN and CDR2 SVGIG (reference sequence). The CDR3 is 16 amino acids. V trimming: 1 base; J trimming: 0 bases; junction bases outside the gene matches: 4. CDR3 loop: CAWSEGTGSSYNEQFF. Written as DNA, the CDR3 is TGTGCCTGGAGTGAGGGGACAGGGAGCTCCTACAATGAGCAGTTCTTC. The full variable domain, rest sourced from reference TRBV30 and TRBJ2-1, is SQTIHQWPATLVQPVGSPLSLECTVEGTSNPNLYWYRQAAGRGLQLLFYSVGIGQISSEVPQNLSASRPQDRQFILSSKKLLLSDSGFYLCAWSEGTGSSYNEQFFGPGTRLTVL.

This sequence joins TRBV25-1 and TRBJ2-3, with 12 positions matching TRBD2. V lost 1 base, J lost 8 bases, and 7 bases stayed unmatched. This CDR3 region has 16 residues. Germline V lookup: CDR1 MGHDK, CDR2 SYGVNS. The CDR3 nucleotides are TGTGCCAGCAGTGAATGGGCGACTAGCGGGAGTTTTACGCAGTATTTT. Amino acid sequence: CASSEWATSGSFTQYF. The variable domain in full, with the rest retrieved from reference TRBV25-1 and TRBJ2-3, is EADIYQTPRYLVIGTGKKITLECSQTMGHDKMYWYQQDPGMELHLIHYSYGVNSTEKGDLSSESTVSRIRTEHFPLTLESARPSHTSQYLCASSEWATSGSFTQYFGPGTRLTVL.

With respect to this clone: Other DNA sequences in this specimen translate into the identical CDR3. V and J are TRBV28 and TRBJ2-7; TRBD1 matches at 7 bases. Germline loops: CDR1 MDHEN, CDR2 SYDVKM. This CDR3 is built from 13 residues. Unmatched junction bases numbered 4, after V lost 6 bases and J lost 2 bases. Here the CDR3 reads CASSPGQTYEQYF. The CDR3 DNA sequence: TGTGCCAGCAGCCCGGGACAGACCTACGAGCAGTACTTC.

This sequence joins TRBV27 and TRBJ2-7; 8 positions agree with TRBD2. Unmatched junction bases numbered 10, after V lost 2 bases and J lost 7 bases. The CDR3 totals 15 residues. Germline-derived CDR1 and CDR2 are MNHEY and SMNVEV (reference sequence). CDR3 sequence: CASSLTSSGNREQYF. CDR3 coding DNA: TGTGCCAGCAGTTTAACGAGTAGCGGGAACAGAGAGCAGTACTTC.

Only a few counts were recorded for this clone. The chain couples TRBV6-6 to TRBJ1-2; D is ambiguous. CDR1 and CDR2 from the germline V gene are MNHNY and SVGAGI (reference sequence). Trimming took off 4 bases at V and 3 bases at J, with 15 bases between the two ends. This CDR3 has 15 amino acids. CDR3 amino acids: CASSLDDSSDYGYTF. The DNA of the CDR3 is TGTGCCAGCAGTTTGGATGACTCCAGTGACTATGGCTACACCTTC.

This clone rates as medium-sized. The chain's CDR3 is CASSEGSNYGYTF. The CDR3 DNA reads TGTGCCAGTAGTGAGGGCTCTAACTATGGCTACACCTTC. This chain connects TRBV19 to TRBJ1-2; D is ambiguous. The V end lost 5 bases, the J end lost 0 bases, and 7 bases lay between the germline ends. Germline V gives CDR1 LNHDA, CDR2 SQIVND (reference sequence). CDR3 size: 13 residues. Variable domain in full (rest from reference TRBV19 and TRBJ1-2): DGGITQSPKYLFRKEGQNVTLSCEQNLNHDAMYWYRQDPGQGLRLIYYSQIVNDFQKGDIAEGYSVSREKKESFPLTVTSAQKNPTAFYLCASSEGSNYGYTFGSGTRLTVV.

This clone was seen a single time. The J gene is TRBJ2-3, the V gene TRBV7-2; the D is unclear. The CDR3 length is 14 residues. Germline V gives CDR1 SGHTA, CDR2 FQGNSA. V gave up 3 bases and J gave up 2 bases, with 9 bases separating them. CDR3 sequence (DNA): TGTGCCAGCAGCTTTGGCCCGATCACAGATACGCAGTATTTT. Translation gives CASSFGPITDTQYF. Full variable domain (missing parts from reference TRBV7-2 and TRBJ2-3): GAGVSQSPSNKVTEKGKDVELRCDPISGHTALYWYRQSLGQGLEFLIYFQGNSAPDKSGLPSDRFSAERTGGSVSTLTIQRTQQEDSAVYLCASSFGPITDTQYFGPGTRLTVL.

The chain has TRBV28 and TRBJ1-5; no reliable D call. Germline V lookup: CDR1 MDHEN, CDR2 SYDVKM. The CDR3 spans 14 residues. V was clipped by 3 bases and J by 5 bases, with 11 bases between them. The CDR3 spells CASSLLVSDQPQHF. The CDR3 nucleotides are TGTGCCAGCAGTTTGTTGGTCAGCGATCAGCCCCAGCATTTT.

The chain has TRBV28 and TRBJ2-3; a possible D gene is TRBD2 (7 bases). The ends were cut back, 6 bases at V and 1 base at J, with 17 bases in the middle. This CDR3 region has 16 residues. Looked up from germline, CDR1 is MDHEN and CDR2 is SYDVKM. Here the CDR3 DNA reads TGTGCCAGCAGCCCTTTAGGGGGGGGCCGCACAGATACGCAGTATTTT. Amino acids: CASSPLGGGRTDTQYF.

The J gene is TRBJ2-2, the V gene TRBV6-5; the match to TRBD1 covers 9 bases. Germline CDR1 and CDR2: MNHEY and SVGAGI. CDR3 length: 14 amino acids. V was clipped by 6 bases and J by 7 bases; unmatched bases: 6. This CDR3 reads CASRIQGAGGELFF. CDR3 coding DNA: TGTGCCAGCAGGATACAGGGGGCTGGCGGGGAGCTGTTTTTT.

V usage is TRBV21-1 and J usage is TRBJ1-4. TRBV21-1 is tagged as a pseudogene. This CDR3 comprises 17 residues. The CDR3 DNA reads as TGTGCCAGCAGCAGGCGGCGGAATCATGCAACTAATGAAAAACTGTTTTTT. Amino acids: CASSRRRNHATNEKLFF.

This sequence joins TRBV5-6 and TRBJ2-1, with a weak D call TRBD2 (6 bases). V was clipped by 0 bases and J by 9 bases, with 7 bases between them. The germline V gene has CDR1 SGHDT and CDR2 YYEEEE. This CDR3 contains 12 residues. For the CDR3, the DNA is TGTGCCAGCAGCTTGGTTAGCGGTGAGCAGTTCTTC. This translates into CASSLVSGEQFF.

The CDR3 DNA reads TGTGCCAGCAGGGACTGGAGCACCAATGAGCAGTTCTTC. As protein: CASRDWSTNEQFF. This chain connects TRBV2 to TRBJ2-1, with D tentatively TRBD2 (5 bases). In germline, CDR1 is SNHLY, CDR2 FYNNEI. This CDR3 contains 13 residues. Trimming shortened V by 6 bases and J by 6 bases, and 12 bases separated the two germline ends.

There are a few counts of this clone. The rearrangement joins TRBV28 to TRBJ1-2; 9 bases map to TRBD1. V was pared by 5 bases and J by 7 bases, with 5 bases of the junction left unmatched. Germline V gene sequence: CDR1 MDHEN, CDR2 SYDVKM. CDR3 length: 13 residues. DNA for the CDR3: TGTGCCAGCAGTCTACAGGGGGCAAGTGGCTACACCTTC. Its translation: CASSLQGASGYTF.

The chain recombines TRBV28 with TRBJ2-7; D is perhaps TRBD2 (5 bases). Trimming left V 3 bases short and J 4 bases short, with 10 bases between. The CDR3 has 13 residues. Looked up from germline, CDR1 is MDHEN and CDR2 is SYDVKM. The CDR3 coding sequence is TGTGCCAGCAGTTTTATAGCGAAGTACGAGCAGTACTTC. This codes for CASSFIAKYEQYF.

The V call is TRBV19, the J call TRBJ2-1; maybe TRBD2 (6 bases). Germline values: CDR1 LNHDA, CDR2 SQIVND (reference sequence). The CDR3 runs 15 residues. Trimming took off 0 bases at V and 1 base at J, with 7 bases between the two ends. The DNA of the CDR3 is TGTGCCAGTAGTATAGAGGAGGGGTCCTACAATGAGCAGTTCTTC. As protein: CASSIEEGSYNEQFF.

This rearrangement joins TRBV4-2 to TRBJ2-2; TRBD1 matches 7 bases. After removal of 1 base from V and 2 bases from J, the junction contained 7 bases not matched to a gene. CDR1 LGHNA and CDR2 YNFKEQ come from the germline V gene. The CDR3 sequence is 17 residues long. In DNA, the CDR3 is TGTGCCAGCAGCCAAGCCTCGGGACAGATAAACACCGGGGAGCTGTTTTTT. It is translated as CASSQASGQINTGELFF.

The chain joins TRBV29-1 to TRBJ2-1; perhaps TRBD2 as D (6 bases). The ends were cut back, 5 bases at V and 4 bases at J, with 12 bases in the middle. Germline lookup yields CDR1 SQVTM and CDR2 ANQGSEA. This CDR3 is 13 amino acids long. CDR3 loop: CSVSGLGYNEQFF. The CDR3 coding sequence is TGCAGCGTTAGCGGGCTGGGGTACAATGAGCAGTTCTTC.

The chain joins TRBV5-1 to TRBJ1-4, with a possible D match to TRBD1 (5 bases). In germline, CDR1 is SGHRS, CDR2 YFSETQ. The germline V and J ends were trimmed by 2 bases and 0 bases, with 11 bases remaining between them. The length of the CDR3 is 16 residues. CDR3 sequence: CASSFGGETTNEKLFF. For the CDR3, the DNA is TGCGCCAGCAGCTTCGGGGGGGAAACAACTAATGAAAAACTGTTTTTT.

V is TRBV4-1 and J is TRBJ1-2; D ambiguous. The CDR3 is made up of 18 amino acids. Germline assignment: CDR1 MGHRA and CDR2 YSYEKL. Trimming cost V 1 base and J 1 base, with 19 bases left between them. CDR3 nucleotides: TGCGCCAGCAGCCAAGCCCGGCCCCCCAAAGCGGGTAACTATGGCTACACCTTC. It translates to CASSQARPPKAGNYGYTF.

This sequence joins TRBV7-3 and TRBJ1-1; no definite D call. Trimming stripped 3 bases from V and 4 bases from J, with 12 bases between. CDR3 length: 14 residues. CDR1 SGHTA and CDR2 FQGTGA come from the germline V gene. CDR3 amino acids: CASSFEGSATEAFF. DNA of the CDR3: TGTGCCAGCAGCTTTGAAGGAAGCGCCACTGAAGCTTTCTTT.

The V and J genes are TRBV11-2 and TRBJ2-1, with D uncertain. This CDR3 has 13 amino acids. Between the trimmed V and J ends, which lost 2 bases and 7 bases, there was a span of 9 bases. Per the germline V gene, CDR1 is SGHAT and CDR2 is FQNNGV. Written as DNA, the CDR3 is TGTGCCAGCAGCTTAATCCTCGGGAATGAGCAGTTCTTC. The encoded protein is CASSLILGNEQFF.